The T cell receptor beta chain under discussion was sequenced for a study of blood T cell repertoires in COVID-19. Study in general: The study drew acute and convalescent COVID-19 samples from the United States, Italy and Spain. Sources were T cells, B-cell-depleted T cells, or PBMCs; the material itself was cDNA or gDNA.

The CDR3 totals 12 residues. Germline loops: CDR1 MNHEY, CDR2 SVGEGT. The V and J ends lost 2 bases and 9 bases, in that order; junction bases with no gene match: 3. As handled by the study authors: Counts of nucleated cells, estimated from reference gene primer amplification, were obtained. Data came from immunoSEQ multiplex PCR; TCRdb stores just in-frame clones and leaves some out. D and trimming were read from the DNA, whereas the V and J calls and clone size are those reported in that table. The sample has 150,000 to 200,000 clones, approximately 90% seen once; the top ten hold about 2.1%. What was sequenced was peripheral blood. The TCR originated in a man between 65 and 85 years old with active or convalescent COVID-19. This rearrangement joins TRBV6-2 or TRBV6-3 to TRBJ2-5; 7 bases line up with TRBD2. The CDR3 reads CASSYPRGAQYF. In DNA form, the CDR3 reads TGTGCCAGCAGTTACCCTCGGGGGGCCCAGTACTTC.